One and the same sample provided the 18 T cell receptor beta chains below, sequenced in a study of blood T cells in healthy people across ages. Combining a sample-barcoded 5' primer with a J-beta primer mix, a second PCR ran for roughly 6 to 11 cycles. From the 5' RACE reads, TCRdb called clonotypes with MiXCR, one entry per CDR3 protein. The data show just over 1 million distinct CDR3 sequences, around 43% seen once. Sequenced material: blood. Every receptor here comes from a woman aged 55-70 years in good health.

The chain carries TRBV28 and TRBJ2-5, with 12 bases identical to TRBD2. The CDR3 is made up of 16 amino acids. The germline V gene has CDR1 MDHEN and CDR2 SYDVKM. With V trimmed by 4 bases and J by 3 bases, 6 bases remained unmatched. The CDR3 sequence is CASSSRLAGVEETQYF. CDR3 DNA sequence: TGTGCCAGCAGTTCTAGACTAGCGGGAGTTGAAGAGACCCAGTACTTC. The whole variable domain, filled in from reference TRBV28 and TRBJ2-5, reads DVKVTQSSRYLVKRTGEKVFLECVQDMDHENMFWYRQDPGLGLRLIYFSYDVKMKEKGDIPEGYSVSREKKERFSLILESASTNQTSMYLCASSSRLAGVEETQYFGPGTRLLVL.

The rearrangement uses TRBV25-1 and TRBJ2-5; maybe TRBD2 (5 bases). The CDR3 totals 13 residues. In germline, CDR1 is MGHDK, CDR2 SYGVNS. The V gene lost 5 bases and the J gene lost 1 base, with 8 bases spanning the gap. CDR3: CASSQDFQETQYF. CDR3 coding DNA: TGTGCCAGCAGTCAGGACTTCCAAGAGACCCAGTACTTC.

A word on this clonotype: Germline is not matched at one junction end, which may reflect a read error. The chain joins TRBV5-1 to TRBJ2-1, with D possibly matching TRBD1 (6 bases). The length of the CDR3 is 15 residues. Looked up from germline, CDR1 is SGHRS and CDR2 is YFSETQ. The CDR3 bases are TGCACCAGCAGCCCCGTGGACAGTGCAAACAATGAGCAGTTCTTC. Its translation: CTSSPVDSANNEQFF.

The V call is TRBV27, the J call TRBJ2-5; a weak D match, TRBD1 (8 bases). The CDR3 is 20 residues long. Trimming removed 2 bases at V and 5 bases at J, with 30 bases between. Germline V gene sequence: CDR1 MNHEY, CDR2 SMNVEV (reference sequence). In DNA, the CDR3 is TGTGCCAGCAGTTTAACCGGGGGGACGCACACCACAGGGGGTTCTGAGACCCAGTACTTC. Residues: CASSLTGGTHTTGGSETQYF.

This clonotype was seen more than once but under ten times. This sequence joins TRBV7-9 and TRBJ1-5; the D is unclear. Germline V gene sequence: CDR1 SEHNR, CDR2 FQNEAQ (reference sequence). There are 12 residues in the CDR3. Between the trimmed V and J ends, which lost 6 bases and 4 bases, there was a span of 7 bases. CDR3: CASSLINQPQHF. DNA of the CDR3: TGTGCCAGCAGTCTTATTAATCAGCCCCAGCATTTT. The whole variable domain, remainder taken from reference TRBV7-9 and TRBJ1-5, is DTGVSQNPRHKITKRGQNVTFRCDPISEHNRLYWYRQTLGQGPEFLTYFQNEAQLEKSRLLSDRFSAERPKGSFSTLEIQRTEQGDSAMYLCASSLINQPQHFGDGTRLSIL.

In nucleotides, the CDR3 is TGTGCCAGCAGCTTTGGGCAGGTGAGCTCCTACGAGCAGTACTTC. It codes for CASSFGQVSSYEQYF. The V and J genes are TRBV11-2 and TRBJ2-7; the D is unclear. CDR3 size: 15 residues. Trimming removed 3 bases at V and 0 bases at J, with 12 bases between. Germline values: CDR1 SGHAT, CDR2 FQNNGV.

This clonotype occurred a few times. The gene calls are TRBV20-1 and TRBJ2-1; D is unclear. This CDR3 contains 16 residues. Per the germline V gene, CDR1 is DFQATT and CDR2 is SNEGSKA (reference sequence). The V end was cut by 1 base, the J end by 2 bases, with 15 bases between. CDR3 sequence reads: CSARVSSNVPYNEQFF. For the CDR3, the DNA is TGCAGTGCTAGAGTTAGTTCTAACGTCCCCTACAATGAGCAGTTCTTC.

This clonotype was detected a few times. The gene calls are TRBV12-3 or TRBV12-4 and TRBJ1-2, with D unclear. V lost 7 bases and J 1 base, leaving 19 bases between the germline ends. The CDR3 length is 16 residues. CDR3 nucleotides: TGTGCCAGCACCATCCCGGGGAATCGCCTTAACTATGGCTACACCTTC. Amino acid sequence: CASTIPGNRLNYGYTF.

This clonotype was counted once. The chain carries TRBV7-2 and TRBJ2-1, with 11 bases identical to TRBD2. This CDR3 is 18 amino acids long. Germline CDR1 SGHTA, CDR2 FQGNSA. V was clipped by 0 bases and J by 0 bases; unmatched bases: 4. CDR3 sequence: CASSLASGGVSSYNEQFF. CDR3 DNA sequence: TGTGCCAGCAGCTTAGCTAGCGGGGGGGTAAGCTCCTACAATGAGCAGTTCTTC.

The V gene is TRBV28, the J gene TRBJ1-6; D is unresolved. Germline values: CDR1 MDHEN, CDR2 SYDVKM. This CDR3 spans 12 amino acids. Trimming stripped 6 bases from V and 14 bases from J, with 14 bases between. This CDR3 is CASSSSLVTLHF. In DNA form, the CDR3 reads TGTGCCAGCAGCTCCTCTCTCGTGACCCTCCACTTT.

In this sample, this clonotype turned up once. This chain joins TRBV20-1 and TRBJ2-3; 7 nucleotides align to TRBD2. Germline CDR1 reads DFQATT; CDR2 reads SNEGSKA (reference sequence). Trimming at V came to 6 bases and at J to 6 bases, leaving 18 bases not matched to a gene. This CDR3 region has 16 residues. The CDR3 DNA sequence: TGCAGTGCCCTAAAACTACGGACTAGGGAGAGCGATACGCAGTATTTT. Translation gives CSALKLRTRESDTQYF.

The rearrangement joins TRBV13 to TRBJ1-1; D unclear. The CDR3 is 13 amino acids. Germline V lookup: CDR1 PRHDT, CDR2 FYEKMQ (reference sequence). V was clipped by 5 bases and J by 3 bases, with 10 bases between them. The CDR3 sequence: CASSHSGDTEAFF. CDR3 coding DNA: TGTGCCAGCAGCCACTCCGGGGACACTGAAGCTTTCTTT.

This clonotype was observed a handful of times. V is TRBV6-5 and J is TRBJ2-3, with no clear D. The CDR3 is made up of 15 amino acids. Germline V lookup: CDR1 MNHEY, CDR2 SVGAGI. V was shortened by 6 bases and J by 2 bases, with 15 bases between the two germline ends. The CDR3 spells CASRPTISPTDTQYF. The CDR3 DNA reads TGTGCCAGCAGACCTACTATATCCCCCACAGATACGCAGTATTTT.

J is TRBJ2-7 and V is TRBV20-1; 7 nucleotides match TRBD2. The CDR3 loop spans 14 amino acids. Trimming removed 5 bases from V and 2 bases from J; junction bases left unmatched: 9. Germline CDR1 DFQATT, CDR2 SNEGSKA (reference sequence). CDR3 in amino acids: CSAQGTGTTYEQYF. For the CDR3, the DNA is TGCAGTGCTCAGGGAACCGGGACTACCTACGAGCAGTACTTC.

The rearrangement joins TRBV7-3 to TRBJ2-3, with TRBD2 identical over 10 bases. This CDR3 comprises 15 residues. After removal of 7 bases from V and 2 bases from J, the junction contained 6 bases not matched to a gene. Germline V gives CDR1 SGHTA, CDR2 FQGTGA. CDR3 amino acids: CASTTAGGPTDTQYF. The CDR3 nucleotides are TGTGCCAGCACCACAGCGGGAGGGCCCACAGATACGCAGTATTTT.

This clonotype was counted a few times. This chain joins TRBV11-2 and TRBJ2-6, with D unresolved. The CDR3 contains 18 residues. Germline V lookup: CDR1 SGHAT, CDR2 FQNNGV. Trimming took off 1 base at V and 2 bases at J, with 15 bases between the two ends. CDR3 in DNA: TGTGCCAGCAGCTTAGTTGGTGGGGATGCCCCTGGGGCCAACGTCCTGACTTTC. Translated, it gives CASSLVGGDAPGANVLTF.

This clonotype showed up just a few times. V usage is TRBV4-2 and J usage is TRBJ2-5; TRBD2 is a possible D gene (6 bases). CDR3 size: 15 residues. Trimming removed 5 bases from V and 1 base from J, with 14 bases in between. Germline V CDR1 and CDR2: LGHNA, YNFKEQ. CDR3 region: CASSSVAGTQETQYF. For the CDR3, the DNA is TGTGCCAGCAGCTCCGTGGCGGGGACCCAAGAGACCCAGTACTTC.

The chain employs TRBV10-3 and TRBJ2-2; 8 positions agree with TRBD1. CDR1 is ENHRY, CDR2 SYGVKD, per germline. The CDR3 runs to 13 residues. V was pared by 11 bases and J by 2 bases, with 4 bases of the junction left unmatched. As DNA, the CDR3 is TGTGCCGTGGGACAGGCCAACACCGGGGAGCTGTTTTTT. It is translated as CAVGQANTGELFF.